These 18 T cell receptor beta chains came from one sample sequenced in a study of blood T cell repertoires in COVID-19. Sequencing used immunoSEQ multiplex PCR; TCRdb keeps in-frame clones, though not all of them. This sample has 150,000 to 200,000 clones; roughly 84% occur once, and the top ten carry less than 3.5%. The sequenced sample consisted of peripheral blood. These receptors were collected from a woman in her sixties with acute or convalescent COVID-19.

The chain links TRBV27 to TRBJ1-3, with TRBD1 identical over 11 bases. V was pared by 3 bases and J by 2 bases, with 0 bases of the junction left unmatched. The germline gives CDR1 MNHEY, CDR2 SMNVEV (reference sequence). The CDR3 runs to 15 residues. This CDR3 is CASSLGQGAGNTIYF. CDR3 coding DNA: TGTGCCAGCAGTTTGGGACAGGGGGCTGGAAACACCATATATTTT.

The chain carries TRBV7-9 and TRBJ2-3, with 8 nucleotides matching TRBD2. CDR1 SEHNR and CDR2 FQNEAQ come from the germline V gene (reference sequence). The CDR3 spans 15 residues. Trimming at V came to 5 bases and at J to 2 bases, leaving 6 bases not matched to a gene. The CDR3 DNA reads TGTGCCAGCAGCACCCGGACTAGCAACACAGATACGCAGTATTTT. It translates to CASSTRTSNTDTQYF.

CDR3 residues: CASSPTTVNEKLFF. The DNA for the CDR3 is TGTGCCAGCTCACCAACAACAGTTAATGAAAAACTGTTTTTT. The chain carries TRBV18 and TRBJ1-4; D not resolved. The CDR3 totals 14 residues. V lost 2 bases and J lost 4, with 8 bases in between. Per the germline V gene, CDR1 is KGHSH and CDR2 is LQKENI. The full variable domain, completed using reference TRBV18 and TRBJ1-4, is NAGVMQNPRHLVRRRGQEARLRCSPMKGHSHVYWYRQLPEEGLKFMVYLQKENIIDESGMPKERFSAEFPKEGPSILRIQQVVRGDSAAYFCASSPTTVNEKLFFGSGTQLSVL.

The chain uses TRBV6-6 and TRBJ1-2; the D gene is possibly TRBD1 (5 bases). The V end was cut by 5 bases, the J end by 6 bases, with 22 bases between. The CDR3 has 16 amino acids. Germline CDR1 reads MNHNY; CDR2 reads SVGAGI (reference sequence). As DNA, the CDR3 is TGTGCCAGCAGTCCCCTGTCTAGAGCAGGGTCAGATGGCTACACCTTC. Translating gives CASSPLSRAGSDGYTF.

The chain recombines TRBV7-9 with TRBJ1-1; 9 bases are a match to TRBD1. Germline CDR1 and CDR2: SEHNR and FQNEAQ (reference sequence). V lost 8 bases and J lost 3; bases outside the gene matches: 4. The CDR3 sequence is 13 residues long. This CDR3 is CASRDREYTEAFF. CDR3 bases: TGTGCCAGCCGGGACAGGGAATACACTGAAGCTTTCTTT.

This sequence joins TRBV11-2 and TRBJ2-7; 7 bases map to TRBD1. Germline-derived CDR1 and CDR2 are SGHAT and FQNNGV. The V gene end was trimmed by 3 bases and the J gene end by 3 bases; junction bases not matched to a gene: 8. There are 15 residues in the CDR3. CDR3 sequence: CASSFAGTVLYEQYF. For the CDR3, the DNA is TGTGCCAGCAGCTTTGCCGGGACAGTTCTCTACGAGCAGTACTTC.

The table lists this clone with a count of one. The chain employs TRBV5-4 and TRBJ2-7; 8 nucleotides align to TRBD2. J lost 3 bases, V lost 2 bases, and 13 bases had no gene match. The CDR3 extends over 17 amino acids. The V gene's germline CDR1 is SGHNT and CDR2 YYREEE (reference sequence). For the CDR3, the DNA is TGTGCCAGCAGCTTCCTCCTGGGCGGGCGGGGGGACTACGAGCAGTACTTC. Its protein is CASSFLLGGRGDYEQYF.

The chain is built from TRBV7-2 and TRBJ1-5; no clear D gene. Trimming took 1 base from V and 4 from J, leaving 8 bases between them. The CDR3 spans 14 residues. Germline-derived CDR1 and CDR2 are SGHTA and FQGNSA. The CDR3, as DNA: TGTGCCAGCAGCTTAGGGCGGAAGAATCAGCCCCAGCATTTT. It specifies CASSLGRKNQPQHF.

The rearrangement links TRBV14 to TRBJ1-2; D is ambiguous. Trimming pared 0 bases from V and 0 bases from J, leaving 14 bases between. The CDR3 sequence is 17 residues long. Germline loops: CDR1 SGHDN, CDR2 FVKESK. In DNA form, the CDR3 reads TGTGCCAGCAGCCAAGAACCATCCTGGAGGACTAACTATGGCTACACCTTC. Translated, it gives CASSQEPSWRTNYGYTF. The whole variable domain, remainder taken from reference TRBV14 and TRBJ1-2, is EAGVTQFPSHSVIEKGQTVTLRCDPISGHDNLYWYRRVMGKEIKFLLHFVKESKQDESGMPNNRFLAERTGGTYSTLKVQPAELEDSGVYFCASSQEPSWRTNYGYTFGSGTRLTVV.

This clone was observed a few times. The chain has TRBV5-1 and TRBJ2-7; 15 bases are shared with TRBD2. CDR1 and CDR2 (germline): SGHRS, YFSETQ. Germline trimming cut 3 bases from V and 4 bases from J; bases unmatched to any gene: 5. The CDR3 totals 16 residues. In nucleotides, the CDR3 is TGCGCCAGCAGCTGGACTAGCGGGGGGGCAGCATACGAGCAGTACTTC. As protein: CASSWTSGGAAYEQYF.

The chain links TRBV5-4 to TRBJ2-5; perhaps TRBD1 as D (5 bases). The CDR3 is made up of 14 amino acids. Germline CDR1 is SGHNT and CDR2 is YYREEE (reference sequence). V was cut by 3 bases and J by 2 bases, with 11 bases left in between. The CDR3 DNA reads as TGTGCCAGCAGCTGGCGGACAACTCAAGAGACCCAGTACTTC. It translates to CASSWRTTQETQYF. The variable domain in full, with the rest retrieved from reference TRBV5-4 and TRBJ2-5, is ETGVTQSPTHLIKTRGQQVTLRCSSQSGHNTVSWYQQALGQGPQFIFQYYREEENGRGNFPPRFSGLQFPNYSSELNVNALELDDSALYLCASSWRTTQETQYFGPGTRLLVL.

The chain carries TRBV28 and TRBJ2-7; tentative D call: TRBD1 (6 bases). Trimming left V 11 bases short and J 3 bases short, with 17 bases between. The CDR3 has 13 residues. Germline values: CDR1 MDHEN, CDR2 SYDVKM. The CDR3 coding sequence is TGTGCCGCCTCAGGGCAGGGGAACTACGAGCAGTACTTC. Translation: CAASGQGNYEQYF.

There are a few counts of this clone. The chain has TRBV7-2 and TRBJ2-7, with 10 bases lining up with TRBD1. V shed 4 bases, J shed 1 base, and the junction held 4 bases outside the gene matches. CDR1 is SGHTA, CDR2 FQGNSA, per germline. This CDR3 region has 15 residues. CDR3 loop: CASSSDRGASYEQYF. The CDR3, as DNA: TGTGCCAGCAGCTCGGACAGGGGGGCATCCTACGAGCAGTACTTC. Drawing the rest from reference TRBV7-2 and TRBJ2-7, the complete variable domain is GAGVSQSPSNKVTEKGKDVELRCDPISGHTALYWYRQSLGQGLEFLIYFQGNSAPDKSGLPSDRFSAERTGGSVSTLTIQRTQQEDSAVYLCASSSDRGASYEQYFGPGTRLTVT.

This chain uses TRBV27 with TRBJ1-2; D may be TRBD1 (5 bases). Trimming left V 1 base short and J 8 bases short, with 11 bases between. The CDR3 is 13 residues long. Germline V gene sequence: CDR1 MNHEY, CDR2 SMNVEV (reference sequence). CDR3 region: CASSLWGTGGYTF. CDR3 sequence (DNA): TGTGCCAGCAGTTTATGGGGCACTGGCGGCTACACCTTC.

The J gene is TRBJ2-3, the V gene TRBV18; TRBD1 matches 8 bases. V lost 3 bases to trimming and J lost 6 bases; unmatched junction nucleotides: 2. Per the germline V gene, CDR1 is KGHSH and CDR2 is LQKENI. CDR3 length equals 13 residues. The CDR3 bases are TGTGCCAGCTCACCTCAGGGGGCGGATACGCAGTATTTT. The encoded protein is CASSPQGADTQYF.

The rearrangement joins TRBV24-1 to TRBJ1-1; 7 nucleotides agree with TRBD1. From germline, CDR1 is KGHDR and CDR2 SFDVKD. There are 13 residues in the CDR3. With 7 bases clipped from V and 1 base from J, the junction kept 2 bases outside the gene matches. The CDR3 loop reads CATSWTGNTEAFF. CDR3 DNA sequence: TGTGCCACCAGCTGGACAGGGAACACTGAAGCTTTCTTT.

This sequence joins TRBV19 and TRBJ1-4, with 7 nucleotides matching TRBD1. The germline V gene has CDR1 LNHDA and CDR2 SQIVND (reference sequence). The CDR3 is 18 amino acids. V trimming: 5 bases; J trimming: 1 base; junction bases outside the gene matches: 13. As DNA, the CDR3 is TGTGCCAGTAGTGTGGGACAGCCGCTCCTCCTAACTAATGAAAAACTGTTTTTT. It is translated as CASSVGQPLLLTNEKLFF.

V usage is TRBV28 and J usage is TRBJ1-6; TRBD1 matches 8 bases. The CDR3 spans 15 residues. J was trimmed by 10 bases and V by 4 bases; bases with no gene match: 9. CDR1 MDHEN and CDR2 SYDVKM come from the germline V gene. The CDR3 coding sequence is TGTGCCAGCAGTTCCATCGTTACAGGGGGGTCACCCCTCCACTTT. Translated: CASSSIVTGGSPLHF.